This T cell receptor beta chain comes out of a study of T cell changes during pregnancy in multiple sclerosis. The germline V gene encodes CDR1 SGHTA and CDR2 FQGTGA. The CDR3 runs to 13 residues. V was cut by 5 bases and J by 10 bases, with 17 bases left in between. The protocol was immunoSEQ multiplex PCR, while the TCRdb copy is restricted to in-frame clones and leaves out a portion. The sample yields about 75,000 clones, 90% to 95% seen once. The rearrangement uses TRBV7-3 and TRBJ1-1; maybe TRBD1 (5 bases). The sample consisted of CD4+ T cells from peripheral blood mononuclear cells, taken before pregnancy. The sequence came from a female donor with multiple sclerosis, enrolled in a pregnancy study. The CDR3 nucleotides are TGTGCCAGCAGCCCCGGTCGAGCGGGGGTAGCTTTCTTT. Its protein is CASSPGRAGVAFF.